This TCR beta chain was recovered during a study of OX40 agonist ivuxolimab in advanced cancers. V dropped 0 bases and J dropped 0 bases, with 6 bases sitting between them. This CDR3 spans 15 amino acids. The germline V gene encodes CDR1 MNHNS and CDR2 SASEGT. Sequencing was performed with immunoSEQ multiplex PCR; in TCRdb, only in-frame clones are kept and a portion is missing. The sample has roughly 67,000 clones, about 91% seen once. The material was CD4+ or CD8+ T cells sorted from blood, obtained in a trial of the OX40 agonist ivuxolimab. The clonotype originates from an adult with an advanced solid tumor such as melanoma, head and neck, liver or kidney cancer. The chain employs TRBV6-1 and TRBJ1-5; no reliable D call. CDR3 residues: CASSEARHSNQPQHF. As DNA, the CDR3 is TGTGCCAGCAGTGAAGCTCGGCATAGCAATCAGCCCCAGCATTTT.